Listed here are 24 T cell receptor beta chains from one sample, sequenced in a study of spatial heterogeneity in lung cancer. Overall study findings and caveats: Intratumoral expanded alpha and beta TCR counts were found to track tumor mutation counts.

Specified time point: sample taken at primary tumor resection. TCRdb re-called the 5' RACE reads with MiXCR, one entry per CDR3 protein. The data contain 8,500 to 10,000 distinct CDR3 sequences, around 55% of them singletons. Their recognized antigens are unknown. This material consisted of lung tumor tissue, taken at surgery. The receptors derive from a female donor with early-stage non-small cell lung cancer.

As regards this clonotype: Little can be read into the size of this beta chain, an off-target read in a library designed for alpha chains. This sequence joins TRBV7-2 and TRBJ2-7; D possibly corresponds to TRBD2 (6 bases). The CDR3 spans 13 residues. CDR1 and CDR2 (germline): SGHTA, FQGNSA. The ends were cut back, 2 bases at V and 4 bases at J, with 9 bases in the middle. In DNA form, the CDR3 reads TGTGCCAGCAGCTTATGGGGGGTTTACGAGCAGTACTTC. It codes for CASSLWGVYEQYF.

This clonotype was seen a handful of times. Being off target in a library aimed at alpha chains, this beta chain has a size of little meaning. The V and J genes are TRBV7-3 and TRBJ1-6, with a weak D call TRBD1 (5 bases). Per the germline V gene, CDR1 is SGHTA and CDR2 is FQGTGA. CDR3 size: 14 residues. V was pared by 5 bases and J by 7 bases, with 12 bases between. In DNA form, the CDR3 reads TGTGCCAGCAGCGCCGGGACCGCGAATTCACCCCTCCACTTT. The encoded protein is CASSAGTANSPLHF.

In regard to this clonotype: This beta chain is off target for a library built for alpha chains, so its abundance means little. The J gene is TRBJ2-2, the V gene TRBV7-6, with D hard to call. Germline V gives CDR1 SGHVS, CDR2 FNYEAQ. V dropped 6 bases and J dropped 3 bases, with 11 bases sitting between them. CDR3 size: 14 residues. The CDR3 DNA sequence: TGTGCCAGCAGTTGGACCACTGACACCGGGGAGCTGTTTTTT. Protein sequence: CASSWTTDTGELFF.

This clonotype was found a few times. With the library built for alpha chains, this beta chain is off target and its frequency is not meaningful. The gene calls are TRBV5-4 and TRBJ2-7; 9 bases agree with TRBD2. V shed 3 bases, J shed 1 base, and the junction held 5 bases outside the gene matches. This CDR3 comprises 15 residues. CDR1 and CDR2 (germline): SGHNT, YYREEE (reference sequence). CDR3 residues: CASSWRGGLSYEQYF. The CDR3 DNA sequence: TGTGCCAGCAGCTGGCGGGGGGGCCTTTCCTACGAGCAGTACTTC.

This clonotype was detected a few times. Because the library targeted alpha chains, this beta chain is an off-target read whose size means little. The chain employs TRBV5-6 and TRBJ2-7; weak D call: TRBD2 (5 bases). Looked up from germline, CDR1 is SGHDT and CDR2 is YYEEEE. The CDR3 totals 15 residues. Trimming removed 4 bases at V and 6 bases at J, with 20 bases between. The CDR3 nucleotides are TGTGCCAGCAGCCCGAGGAAGGGAGTATCCGGCGAGCAGTACTTC. As protein: CASSPRKGVSGEQYF.

About this clonotype: In a library made to pick up alpha chains, this beta chain is a stray read with a size that means little. This chain's CDR3 is CASGPVGGLSNQPQHF. In nucleotides, the CDR3 is TGTGCTAGTGGCCCCGTGGGGGGGCTGAGCAATCAGCCCCAGCATTTT. The chain couples TRBV12-5 to TRBJ1-5, with a weak D call TRBD1 (6 bases). Germline CDR1 and CDR2: LGHNT and FRNRAP. Trimming took 6 bases from V and 1 from J, leaving 16 bases between them. This CDR3 comprises 16 residues.

This clonotype was seen once. This beta chain slipped into a library made for alpha chains as a stray read, so its size is not meaningful. The chain couples TRBV2 to TRBJ1-2, with D uncertain. The germline V and J ends were trimmed by 8 bases and 4 bases, with 11 bases remaining between them. The CDR3 contains 12 residues. Germline V gene sequence: CDR1 SNHLY, CDR2 FYNNEI. CDR3 loop: CASVRLSYGYTF. CDR3 DNA: TGTGCCAGCGTTAGACTGTCCTATGGCTACACCTTC.

This clonotype was counted between two and nine times. As an off-target read in a library built for alpha chains, this beta chain has a frequency of little significance. J is TRBJ1-6 and V is TRBV6-1; TRBD1 matches 11 bases. Unmatched junction bases numbered 2, after V lost 6 bases and J lost 7 bases. Germline V gene lookup returns CDR1 MNHNS and CDR2 SASEGT. This CDR3 comprises 14 residues. CDR3 sequence reads: CASRGTGGNSPLHF. The CDR3 region has the DNA TGTGCCAGCAGGGGGACAGGGGGGAATTCACCCCTCCACTTT.

A remark on this clonotype: This beta chain lies outside the target of a library built for alpha chains; its clone size means little. The chain is built from TRBV7-2 and TRBJ2-3; tentatively, D is TRBD1 or TRBD2 (5 bases each). In germline, CDR1 is SGHTA, CDR2 FQGNSA. The length of the CDR3 is 14 residues. V was clipped by 5 bases and J by 2 bases, with 11 bases between them. CDR3: CASSHGDPTDTQYF. For the CDR3, the DNA is TGTGCCAGCAGCCACGGGGACCCCACAGATACGCAGTATTTT.

Regarding this clonotype: This beta chain is a stray read from a library made for alpha chains; its abundance is not meaningful. The chain combines TRBV12-2 with TRBJ1-4. TRBV12-2 is labeled a pseudogene. The CDR3 consists of 18 residues. CDR3 sequence reads: CASRPTNRDSPRNEKLFF. The CDR3 DNA sequence: TGTGCAAGTCGCCCCACCAACCGGGACTCCCCTAGGAATGAAAAACTGTTTTTT.

Comments on this clonotype: For a library built for alpha chains, this beta chain is a stray read; little rests on its size. The chain recombines TRBV6-5 with TRBJ1-1, with D tentatively TRBD1 (6 bases). V was shortened by 5 bases and J by 5 bases, with 12 bases between the two germline ends. From germline, CDR1 is MNHEY and CDR2 SVGAGI. The CDR3 extends over 13 amino acids. DNA for the CDR3: TGTGCCAGCAGTACACAGGGAACGACTGAAGCTTTCTTT. Its protein product is CASSTQGTTEAFF.

Of note for this clonotype: The library was prepared for alpha chains; this beta chain is a stray read, so its frequency means little. The chain is built from TRBV5-6 and TRBJ1-2; D unclear. The CDR3 contains 12 residues. The germline V gene has CDR1 SGHDT and CDR2 YYEEEE. V lost 2 bases, J lost 7 bases, and 9 bases lay in between. The CDR3 loop reads CASSLREIGYTF. As DNA, the CDR3 is TGTGCCAGCAGCTTACGGGAAATTGGCTACACCTTC.

As concerns this clonotype: This beta chain turned up in a library designed for alpha chains; as an off-target read, its abundance says little. The J gene is TRBJ2-3, the V gene TRBV15; D gene uncertain. CDR1 and CDR2 (germline): LNHNV, YYDKDF (reference sequence). This CDR3 is 13 amino acids long. V lost 3 bases to trimming and J lost 4 bases, with 8 bases between them. The CDR3 region has the DNA TGTGCCACCAGCAGGATGACCCCAGATACGCAGTATTTT. It specifies CATSRMTPDTQYF.

This clonotype showed up just a few times. This beta chain is an off-target read within a library intended for alpha chains, so its frequency means little. The chain joins TRBV20-1 to TRBJ2-7; 12 bases fit TRBD2. V was pared by 4 bases and J by 6 bases, with 7 bases of the junction left unmatched. CDR1 and CDR2 from the germline V gene are DFQATT and SNEGSKA (reference sequence). The CDR3 extends over 14 amino acids. The DNA of the CDR3 is TGCAGTGCTACTAGCGGGGGGGCCTCCCTCGAGCAGTACTTC. Translating gives CSATSGGASLEQYF.

This clonotype was observed once. A library made for alpha chains picked up this beta chain off target, so its size means little. V gene TRBV7-8 combines with J gene TRBJ1-2; 12 bases are shared with TRBD1. Per germline, CDR1 SGHVS and CDR2 FQNEAQ. This CDR3 region has 17 residues. Unmatched junction bases numbered 10, after V lost 2 bases and J lost 6 bases. Here the CDR3 DNA reads TGTGCCAGCAGCTTATATATGGGACAGGGGGCGACTCATGGCTACACCTTC. This gives the protein CASSLYMGQGATHGYTF.

This clonotype was counted once. Because this beta chain is a stray read in a library intended to capture alpha chains, its abundance should not be given much weight. The chain employs TRBV5-5 and TRBJ1-5; the match to TRBD1 covers 8 bases. J gave up 15 bases and V 1 base, and 15 bases lay outside the gene matches. Germline CDR1 SGHKS, CDR2 YYEKEE (reference sequence). This CDR3 is built from 15 residues. The DNA of the CDR3 is TGTGCCAGCAGCTTGAGAAAAGGACAGGGAAAGGTTTGGCATTTT. The encoded protein is CASSLRKGQGKVWHF.

As for this clonotype: The library was designed around alpha chains, so this beta chain is a stray read whose abundance carries little weight. The chain employs TRBV20-1 and TRBJ2-1; D is unresolved. The CDR3 consists of 11 residues. CDR1 is DFQATT and CDR2 is SNEGSKA in the germline V gene (reference sequence). Trimming stripped 2 bases from V and 7 bases from J, with 6 bases between. The CDR3, as DNA: TGCAGTGCTAGAAGGGTAAATGAGCAGTTCTTC. Residues: CSARRVNEQFF.

As concerns this clonotype: This beta chain represents an off-target read in a library built for alpha chains; its size is of limited meaning. The chain links TRBV12-3 or TRBV12-4 to TRBJ1-1; a possible D gene is TRBD1 (5 bases). This CDR3 is built from 12 residues. V was clipped by 10 bases and J by 0 bases, with 9 bases between them. This CDR3 reads CATGRVNTEAFF. The CDR3 DNA is TGTGCCACGGGGCGAGTGAACACTGAAGCTTTCTTT.

Details on this clonotype: This beta chain represents an off-target read in a library built for alpha chains; its size is of limited meaning. The V and J genes are TRBV6-5 and TRBJ1-6; D might be TRBD1 (6 bases). Per the germline V gene, CDR1 is MNHEY and CDR2 is SVGAGI. The CDR3 has 13 amino acids. V was cut by 8 bases and J by 9 bases, with 14 bases left in between. The DNA of the CDR3 is TGTGCCAGCCGAACAGGGCCAACTTCACCCCTCCACTTT. Its translation is CASRTGPTSPLHF.

This clonotype was observed a handful of times. Found in a library prepared for alpha chains, this beta chain is an off-target read, and its abundance has little meaning. The chain combines TRBV9 with TRBJ2-5, with 10 positions matching TRBD2. V dropped 0 bases and J dropped 5; count of bases not matched to a gene: 10. Germline V gene data show CDR1 as SGDLS and CDR2 as YYNGEE. The CDR3 has 17 residues. CDR3 nucleotides: TGTGCCAGCAGCGTAGGAACTAGCGGGGAGATCGGGGAGACCCAGTACTTC. Encoded protein: CASSVGTSGEIGETQYF.

Notes on this clonotype: This beta chain appears as a stray read in a library generated for alpha chains; its size is not informative. The rearrangement uses TRBV20-1 and TRBJ1-2, with a weak D call TRBD1 (5 bases). Germline V gives CDR1 DFQATT, CDR2 SNEGSKA (reference sequence). This CDR3 comprises 14 residues. Deletions cut 3 bases from V and 8 bases from J, with 19 bases between. This CDR3 reads CSASGGARTRGYTF. The CDR3 bases are TGCAGTGCTAGCGGGGGAGCCCGTACTAGGGGCTACACCTTC.

Concerning this clonotype: Little can be read into the size of this beta chain, an off-target read in a library designed for alpha chains. V is TRBV19 and J is TRBJ2-3; tentative D call: TRBD2 (6 bases). Trimming stripped 1 base from V and 9 bases from J, with 11 bases between. The CDR3 sequence is 13 residues long. Germline V gene lookup returns CDR1 LNHDA and CDR2 SQIVND (reference sequence). DNA of the CDR3: TGTGCCAGTAGTATAGTGGCGGGGCGGACGCAGTATTTT. The encoded protein is CASSIVAGRTQYF. Complete variable domain (other parts from reference TRBV19 and TRBJ2-3): DGGITQSPKYLFRKEGQNVTLSCEQNLNHDAMYWYRQDPGQGLRLIYYSQIVNDFQKGDIAEGYSVSREKKESFPLTVTSAQKNPTAFYLCASSIVAGRTQYFGPGTRLTVL.

This clonotype turned up a few times. This beta chain is an off-target read within a library intended for alpha chains, so its frequency means little. In DNA, the CDR3 is TGTGCCAGCAGCGGGGATGCAGGTGAGCAGTTCTTC. Translating gives CASSGDAGEQFF. The V gene is TRBV5-4, the J gene TRBJ2-1, with no clear D. This CDR3 contains 12 residues. Per the germline V gene, CDR1 is SGHNT and CDR2 is YYREEE (reference sequence). V dropped 4 bases and J dropped 9 bases, with 11 bases sitting between them.

About this clonotype: This beta chain turned up in a library designed for alpha chains; as an off-target read, its abundance says little. The rearrangement links TRBV15 to TRBJ1-2; D gene unclear. The V gene lost 0 bases and the J gene lost 5 bases, with 10 bases spanning the gap. The CDR3 sequence is 14 residues long. Per the germline V gene, CDR1 is LNHNV and CDR2 is YYDKDF (reference sequence). The CDR3 coding sequence is TGTGCCACCAGCAGAGACCGACAAGCATATGGCTACACCTTC. It specifies CATSRDRQAYGYTF.